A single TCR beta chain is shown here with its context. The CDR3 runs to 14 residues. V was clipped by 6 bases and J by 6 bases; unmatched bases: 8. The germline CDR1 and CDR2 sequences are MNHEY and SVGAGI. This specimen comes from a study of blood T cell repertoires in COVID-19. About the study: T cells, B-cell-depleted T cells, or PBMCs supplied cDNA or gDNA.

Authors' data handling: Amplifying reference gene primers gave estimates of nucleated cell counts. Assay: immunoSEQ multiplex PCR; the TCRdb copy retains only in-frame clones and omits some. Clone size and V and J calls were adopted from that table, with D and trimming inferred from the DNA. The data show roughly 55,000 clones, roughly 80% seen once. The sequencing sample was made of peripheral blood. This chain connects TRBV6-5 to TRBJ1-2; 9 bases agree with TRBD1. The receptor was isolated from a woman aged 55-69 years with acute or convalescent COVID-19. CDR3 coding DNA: TGTGCCAGCAGGAATTCCGGGACAGGGAATGGCTACACCTTC. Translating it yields CASRNSGTGNGYTF.